The clone carrying this TCR beta chain turned up a few times. The antigen is undetermined. The germline V gene encodes CDR1 SGHTA and CDR2 FQGNSA. V trimming: 6 bases; J trimming: 6 bases; junction bases outside the gene matches: 10. The CDR3 extends over 14 amino acids. TCRdb redid the calling of the reads with MiXCR, one entry per CDR3 protein. The sample consists of about 740,000 distinct CDR3 sequences, 30% to 35% of them appearing once. The sample comes from a study of T cell repertoires in cytomegalovirus infection. Study overall: Both recently identified HLA-C-restricted and well-studied HLA-B-restricted CMV epitopes were used in the study.

The TCR was taken from a human donor in good health (CMV status not recorded). Some clones in this sample may be carry-over from other donors' samples. The V call is TRBV7-2, the J call TRBJ2-7, with 8 bases aligning to TRBD1. Specimen: cultured PBMCs, collected from culture after CMV antigen stimulation. The CDR3 bases are TGTGCCAGCAGTCGCGGACAGGGATCTCGCGAGCAGTACTTC. Translation: CASSRGQGSREQYF.